Listed below are T cell receptor beta chains from one sample, sequenced in a study of tumor and adjacent non-tumor tissue in lung cancer. TCRdb independently ran MiXCR on the multiplex PCR reads; one entry per CDR3 protein. The profile shows roughly 220,000 distinct CDR3 sequences, around 71% of them singletons. The sample was lung tumor tissue. All receptors derive from a man aged 55 to 70 with non-small cell lung cancer. Both conserved end residues are part of each CDR3.

J: TRBJ2-3
V: TRBV4-1
CDR3: CASSQVVGSDTDMQYF

J: TRBJ2-6
V: TRBV6-2/TRBV6-3
CDR3: CASSGRDSGANVLTF

J: TRBJ1-2
V: TRBV5-6
CDR3: CASSLGSAYGYTF

J: TRBJ2-7
V: TRBV29-1
CDR3: CSVRGYLREGGSYEQYF

J: TRBJ2-5
V: TRBV30
CDR3: CAWNVRETQYF

J: TRBJ1-2
V: TRBV20-1
CDR3: CSAPIRAPKGGYTF

J: TRBJ2-1
V: TRBV20-1
CDR3: CSARDICGSGYNEQFF

J: TRBJ2-5
V: TRBV5-5
CDR3: CASSFLRGTGQETQYF

J: TRBJ2-1
V: TRBV11-3
CDR3: CAISLIQGSEQFF

J: TRBJ2-5
V: TRBV11-3
CDR3: CASSSGVTSGGVETQYF

J: TRBJ2-3
V: TRBV6-1
CDR3: CASRRGAGPTDTQYF

J: TRBJ1-1
V: TRBV6-1
CDR3: CASSLGEVTEAFF

J: TRBJ1-2
V: TRBV11-2
CDR3: CASSFDAGTSSCTF

J: TRBJ2-3
V: TRBV24-1
CDR3: CATRPRTDTQYF

J: TRBJ2-2
V: TRBV5-5
CDR3: CASSLIWDMNTGEFFF

J: TRBJ2-1
V: TRBV7-3
CDR3: CASSPLGGIINNEQFF

J: TRBJ1-6
V: TRBV7-9
CDR3: CASSLAPRSSYNSPLHF

J: TRBJ2-3
V: TRBV7-8
CDR3: CASSLVWGDPADTQYF

J: TRBJ2-7
V: TRBV11-2
CDR3: CASGAAAKDEQYF

J: TRBJ1-2
V: TRBV4-2
CDR3: CASSQESQYNYGYTF

J: TRBJ2-3
V: TRBV4-1
CDR3: CASSQGTSWGADRTDTQYF

J: TRBJ2-1
V: TRBV5-4
CDR3: CASSPATSRVNEQFF

J: TRBJ1-6
V: TRBV4-1
CDR3: CASSDREGSPLHF

J: TRBJ2-3
V: TRBV29-1
CDR3: CSVVAGGLTDTQYF

J: TRBJ2-3
V: TRBV29-1
CDR3: CSVVEGAATDTQYF

J: TRBJ2-3
V: TRBV4-1
CDR3: CASRQPRTDTQYF

J: TRBJ1-2
V: TRBV4-2
CDR3: CASSQDAGGAFIEGYTF

J: TRBJ2-5
V: TRBV29-1
CDR3: CSVSGLQETQYF

J: TRBJ2-3
V: TRBV28
CDR3: CASSSPWGGRGTDTQYF

J: TRBJ2-7
V: TRBV4-1
CDR3: CASSQAGPWDEQYF

J: TRBJ2-5
V: TRBV20-1
CDR3: CSARSPGGQETQYF

J: TRBJ1-4
V: TRBV20-1
CDR3: CSARDGGQGNEKLFF

J: TRBJ1-1
V: TRBV30
CDR3: CAWSVKTGDRRMNTEAFF

J: TRBJ1-1
V: TRBV5-1
CDR3: CASSPTGDTEAFF

J: TRBJ1-6
V: TRBV28
CDR3: CASSFGGRNSPLHF

J: TRBJ2-3
V: TRBV20-1
CDR3: CSTALAGGLIDTRYF

J: TRBJ2-7
V: TRBV20-1
CDR3: CSAPDGSYEQYF

J: TRBJ2-1
V: TRBV13
CDR3: CASSTQGGTEQFF

J: TRBJ1-2
V: TRBV20-1
CDR3: CSASMGLGYGYIF

J: TRBJ2-7
V: TRBV24-1
CDR3: CATSDGWDSFEQYF

J: TRBJ2-5
V: TRBV20-1
CDR3: CSATIYGTSSFRETQYF

J: TRBJ1-4
V: TRBV20-1
CDR3: CSAKRGSDNEKLFF

J: TRBJ1-5
V: TRBV29-1
CDR3: CSVEDKGKGPQHF

J: TRBJ1-5
V: TRBV20-1
CDR3: CSASLGQGDQPQHF

J: TRBJ2-5
V: TRBV6-5
CDR3: CASSYSLGGYETQYF

J: TRBJ2-5
V: TRBV28
CDR3: CASSRGVGETQYF

J: TRBJ2-7
V: TRBV19
CDR3: CASSMIRGSSYEQYF

J: TRBJ2-3
V: TRBV7-2
CDR3: CASSLAVTRDTQYF

J: TRBJ1-4
V: TRBV20-1
CDR3: CSARLDLIRTATNEKLFF

J: TRBJ2-1
V: TRBV5-5
CDR3: CVSSLLQGNNEQFF

J: TRBJ1-2
V: TRBV29-1
CDR3: CSVDPGNYSYTF

J: TRBJ1-5
V: TRBV6-2/TRBV6-3
CDR3: CASSPTGNNQPQHF

J: TRBJ2-7
V: TRBV28
CDR3: CVSSQGGVGSYKQYF

J: TRBJ1-2
V: TRBV28
CDR3: CATSLGQGRLGGYTF

J: TRBJ2-2
V: TRBV6-6
CDR3: CASCYQEHGELFF

J: TRBJ1-4
V: TRBV11-1
CDR3: CASSPHREASDKLFF